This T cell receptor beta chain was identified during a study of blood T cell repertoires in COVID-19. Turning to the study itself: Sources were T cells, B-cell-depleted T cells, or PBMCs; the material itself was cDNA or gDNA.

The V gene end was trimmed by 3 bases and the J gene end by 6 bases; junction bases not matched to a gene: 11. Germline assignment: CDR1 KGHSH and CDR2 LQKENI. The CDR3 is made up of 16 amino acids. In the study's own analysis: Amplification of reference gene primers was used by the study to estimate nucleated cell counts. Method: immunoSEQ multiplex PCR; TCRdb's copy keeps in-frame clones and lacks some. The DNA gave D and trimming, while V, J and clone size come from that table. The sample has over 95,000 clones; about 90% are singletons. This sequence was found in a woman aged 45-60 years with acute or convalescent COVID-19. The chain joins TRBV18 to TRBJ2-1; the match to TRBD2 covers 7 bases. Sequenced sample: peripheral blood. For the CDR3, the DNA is TGTGCCAGCTCACCCTCAGGACTAGGGAAAACCAATGAGCAGTTCTTC. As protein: CASSPSGLGKTNEQFF.